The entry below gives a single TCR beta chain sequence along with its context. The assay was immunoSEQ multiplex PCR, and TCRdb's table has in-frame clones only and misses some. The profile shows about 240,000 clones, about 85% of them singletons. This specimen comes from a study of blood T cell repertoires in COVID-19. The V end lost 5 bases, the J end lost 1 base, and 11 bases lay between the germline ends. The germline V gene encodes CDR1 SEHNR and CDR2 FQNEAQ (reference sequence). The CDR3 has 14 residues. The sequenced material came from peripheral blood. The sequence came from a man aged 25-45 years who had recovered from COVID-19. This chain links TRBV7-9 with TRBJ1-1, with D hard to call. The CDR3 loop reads CASSPETQNTEAFF. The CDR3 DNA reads TGTGCCAGCAGCCCAGAAACGCAGAACACTGAAGCTTTCTTT.